Below are 9 T cell receptor beta chains sequenced from a single sample in a study of Graves' ophthalmopathy and Graves' hyperthyroidism. TCR beta CDR3 amplification used RNA transcripts. First-round RT-PCR used HTBI primers; second-round multiplex PCR followed. TCRdb re-derived calls from the multiplex PCR reads in MiXCR, one entry per CDR3 protein. This table holds some 1.1 million distinct CDR3 sequences, less than 45% found once. The sequencing sample was made of peripheral blood or thyroid tissue (not recorded which). These receptors were taken from an adult man with Graves' hyperthyroidism.

This chain joins TRBV2 and TRBJ2-5, with D hard to call. The ends were cut back, 8 bases at V and 2 bases at J, with 15 bases in the middle. The CDR3 has 14 residues. The germline CDR1 and CDR2 sequences are SNHLY and FYNNEI. The chain's CDR3 is CASVRVLGQETQYF. The CDR3 nucleotides read TGTGCCAGCGTTAGGGTATTAGGGCAAGAGACCCAGTACTTC. Based on the CDR3 plus reference TRBV2 and TRBJ2-5, the full variable domain is EPEVTQTPSHQVTQMGQEVILRCVPISNHLYFYWYRQILGQKVEFLVSFYNNEISEKSEIFDDQFSVERPDGSNFTLKIRSTKLEDSAMYFCASVRVLGQETQYFGPGTRLLVL.

CDR3 region: CASSWQETQYF. The CDR3 DNA is TGTGCCAGCTCGTGGCAAGAGACCCAGTACTTC. The chain joins TRBV18 to TRBJ2-5; D gene uncertain. The germline V and J ends were trimmed by 6 bases and 2 bases, with 4 bases remaining between them. The CDR3 totals 11 residues. CDR1 is KGHSH, CDR2 LQKENI, per germline.

This sequence joins TRBV20-1 and TRBJ1-1; 10 bases are shared with TRBD1. Germline V gene sequence: CDR1 DFQATT, CDR2 SNEGSKA (reference sequence). V dropped 6 bases and J dropped 0; count of bases not matched to a gene: 10. The CDR3 totals 16 residues. The CDR3 is CSASRGTGVMNTEAFF. CDR3 bases: TGCAGTGCCAGCCGGGGGACAGGGGTCATGAACACTGAAGCTTTCTTT.

This clonotype was counted between two and nine times. The chain uses TRBV6-2 or TRBV6-3 and TRBJ2-7; tentative D call: TRBD1 (6 bases). The CDR3 consists of 15 residues. Looked up from germline, CDR1 is MNHEY and CDR2 is SVGEGT. V lost 4 bases and J lost 1, with 14 bases in between. This CDR3 reads CASSSVGQTSYEQYF. CDR3 DNA sequence: TGTGCCAGCAGTTCCGTGGGACAAACGTCCTACGAGCAGTACTTC.

The chain couples TRBV9 to TRBJ2-2, with D unresolved. The CDR3 totals 12 residues. The V gene's germline CDR1 is SGDLS and CDR2 YYNGEE. V lost 2 bases and J 9 bases, leaving 8 bases between the germline ends. The CDR3 region is CASSVRPRELFF. The CDR3, as DNA: TGTGCCAGCAGCGTTCGTCCGCGGGAGCTGTTTTTT.

About this clonotype: The junction shows a germline mismatch at one end, possibly a read error. The chain uses TRBV19 and TRBJ1-4; D call uncertain. The V gene's germline CDR1 is LNHDA and CDR2 SQIVND (reference sequence). CDR3 size: 16 residues. CDR3 nucleotide sequence: TGTGCCAGTAGTATGGCATCGGAGGCAACTAATGAAAAACTGCTTTTT. Translation gives CASSMASEATNEKLLF.

This clonotype was counted ten times or more. The rearrangement uses TRBV20-1 and TRBJ2-7; TRBD2 agrees at 7 bases. Losses at the gene ends were 3 bases for V and 6 bases for J; bases not matched to a gene: 8. The germline V gene has CDR1 DFQATT and CDR2 SNEGSKA (reference sequence). CDR3 size: 13 residues. CDR3 coding DNA: TGCAGTGCTAGGACCAGAGCGGGAATCGAGCAGTACTTC. It yields the protein CSARTRAGIEQYF.

This clonotype was counted ten times or more. This chain connects TRBV12-3 or TRBV12-4 to TRBJ1-5; no clear D gene. The CDR3 is made up of 14 amino acids. Deletions cut 6 bases from V and 4 bases from J, with 13 bases between. The CDR3 loop is CASSRRTTNQPQHF. In DNA form, the CDR3 reads TGTGCCAGCAGCCGCCGGACGACAAATCAGCCCCAGCATTTT.

This chain connects TRBV5-1 to TRBJ2-7; TRBD1 aligns across 10 bases. Per germline, CDR1 SGHRS and CDR2 YFSETQ. With V trimmed by 4 bases and J by 3 bases, 10 bases remained unmatched. The CDR3 runs to 16 residues. DNA for the CDR3: TGCGCCAGCAGCCAAAGCGGGACAGGGGCTTTCTACGAGCAGTACTTC. This gives the protein CASSQSGTGAFYEQYF.